Listed here are 29 T cell receptor beta chains from one sample, sequenced in a study of T cells in Graves' hyperthyroidism and ophthalmopathy. Authors of the study amplified TCR beta CDR3 regions from RNA transcripts. HTBI primers were employed in a first-round RT-PCR of the TCR CDR3. TCRdb reanalysed the multiplex PCR reads using MiXCR and keeps one entry per CDR3 protein. The table lists 480,000 or so distinct CDR3 sequences, about 46% of them singletons. The specimen was peripheral blood or thyroid tissue (not recorded which). Receptor source: an adult woman with Graves' disease, either hyperthyroidism or ophthalmopathy (not recorded which).

J is TRBJ2-2 and V is TRBV7-8; 9 positions match TRBD2. CDR1 is SGHVS and CDR2 is FQNEAQ in the germline V gene. This CDR3 has 17 amino acids. J lost 0 bases, V lost 11 bases, and 13 bases had no gene match. As DNA, the CDR3 is TGTGCCCTTGGAGGATTGTCTAGCGGGACGAACACCGGGGAGCTGTTTTTT. Its translation is CALGGLSSGTNTGELFF.

This clonotype was detected only once. V and J are TRBV2 and TRBJ1-5; TRBD1 matches 7 bases. The CDR3 spans 15 residues. The J segment lost 2 bases and the V segment lost 4 bases, leaving 5 bases of the junction unmatched. In germline, CDR1 is SNHLY, CDR2 FYNNEI. CDR3 DNA: TGTGCCAGCAGTGGCTTAGGGGGCGGCAATCAGCCCCAGCATTTT. Translation: CASSGLGGGNQPQHF.

This sequence joins TRBV12-5 and TRBJ2-5; D remains unclear. The germline V gene encodes CDR1 LGHNT and CDR2 FRNRAP. The CDR3 totals 12 residues. Trimming took off 2 bases at V and 10 bases at J, with 11 bases between the two ends. The CDR3 spells CASGLLHLNQYF. CDR3 DNA sequence: TGTGCTAGTGGTTTGCTACACCTGAACCAGTACTTC.

The V gene is TRBV20-1, the J gene TRBJ2-7, with 10 bases lining up with TRBD1. Germline V gene sequence: CDR1 DFQATT, CDR2 SNEGSKA (reference sequence). The CDR3 extends over 13 amino acids. Trimming at V came to 6 bases and at J to 2 bases, leaving 4 bases not matched to a gene. The CDR3 loop is CSAQGQGPYEQYF. CDR3 bases: TGCAGTGCCCAGGGACAGGGGCCCTACGAGCAGTACTTC.

This clonotype was observed many times. V and J are TRBV6-5 and TRBJ1-2; tentative D call: TRBD1 (6 bases). The CDR3 is 11 residues long. The V end lost 10 bases, the J end lost 6 bases, and 12 bases lay between the germline ends. In germline, CDR1 is MNHEY, CDR2 SVGAGI. The CDR3 DNA is TGTGCCATACAGGGAGGAGATGGCTACACCTTC. This codes for CAIQGGDGYTF.

At least ten counts were recorded for this clonotype. This chain links TRBV7-8 with TRBJ2-5; no reliable D call. Germline CDR1 is SGHVS and CDR2 is FQNEAQ. V lost 3 bases and J lost 0, with 5 bases in between. The CDR3 has 13 residues. CDR3 sequence (DNA): TGTGCCAGCAGCTTTTCCCACCAAGAGACCCAGTACTTC. The encoded protein is CASSFSHQETQYF.

This chain joins TRBV20-1 and TRBJ1-2; a possible D gene is TRBD1 (5 bases). The CDR3 covers 13 residues. From germline, CDR1 is DFQATT and CDR2 SNEGSKA (reference sequence). V was pared by 3 bases and J by 8 bases, with 16 bases between. CDR3 sequence: CSASRGGSWGYTF. The DNA of the CDR3 is TGCAGTGCTAGTCGGGGGGGGAGTTGGGGCTACACCTTC.

The V and J genes are TRBV5-1 and TRBJ2-1; the match to TRBD2 covers 8 bases. Germline-derived CDR1 and CDR2 are SGHRS and YFSETQ. V lost 2 bases and J lost 7; bases outside the gene matches: 5. The length of the CDR3 is 14 residues. As DNA, the CDR3 is TGCGCCAGCAGCTTCAGCGGGAGTACAAATGAGCAGTTCTTC. Its translation: CASSFSGSTNEQFF.

Ten or more counts support this clonotype. The CDR3 loop is CASSVEGGEQPQHF. CDR3 nucleotide sequence: TGTGCCAGCAGTGTCGAGGGCGGGGAGCAGCCCCAGCATTTT. The chain joins TRBV2 to TRBJ1-5; no definite D call. V shed 4 bases and J shed 7 bases, with 14 bases lying between them. The CDR3 has 14 residues. CDR1 and CDR2 (germline): SNHLY, FYNNEI.

This clonotype showed up just a few times. The chain employs TRBV20-1 and TRBJ1-1; possible D gene TRBD1, 5 bases. Germline V CDR1 and CDR2: DFQATT, SNEGSKA (reference sequence). This CDR3 has 11 residues. Trimming cost V 6 bases and J 6 bases, with 11 bases left between them. The CDR3 region is CSALGASEAFF. The CDR3 DNA reads TGCAGTGCCCTAGGGGCCTCTGAAGCTTTCTTT.

J is TRBJ1-4 and V is TRBV25-1; 7 bases line up with TRBD1. There are 15 residues in the CDR3. Germline trimming cut 6 bases from V and 8 bases from J; bases unmatched to any gene: 12. In germline, CDR1 is MGHDK, CDR2 SYGVNS. The CDR3 sequence is CASRTPGQQGEKLFF. In DNA form, the CDR3 reads TGTGCCAGCAGGACCCCGGGACAGCAAGGAGAAAAACTGTTTTTT.

V usage is TRBV7-3 and J usage is TRBJ1-3, with no clear D. This CDR3 has 15 amino acids. V dropped 0 bases and J dropped 0 bases, with 6 bases sitting between them. Germline values: CDR1 SGHTA, CDR2 FQGTGA. CDR3 loop: CASSLTANSGNTIYF. CDR3 nucleotide sequence: TGTGCCAGCAGCTTAACGGCCAACTCTGGAAACACCATATATTTT.

At least ten counts were recorded for this clonotype. The chain is built from TRBV4-2 and TRBJ2-5; D might be TRBD2 (6 bases). Trimming removed 1 base at V and 5 bases at J, with 20 bases between. Germline V gene sequence: CDR1 LGHNA, CDR2 YNFKEQ. The CDR3 length is 17 residues. DNA for the CDR3: TGTGCCAGCAGCCAAGCCGGAGGGCCGCTGGGGTGGGAGACCCAGTACTTC. Its protein product is CASSQAGGPLGWETQYF.

V is TRBV27 and J is TRBJ1-1, with D perhaps TRBD1 (5 bases). This CDR3 comprises 14 residues. Trimming pared 8 bases from V and 2 bases from J, leaving 15 bases between. The germline V gene encodes CDR1 MNHEY and CDR2 SMNVEV (reference sequence). The CDR3 is CASRDFQDNTEAFF. CDR3 nucleotides: TGTGCCAGCCGGGACTTCCAGGACAACACTGAAGCTTTCTTT.

This clonotype showed up many times. The chain is built from TRBV5-8 and TRBJ2-5; 8 nucleotides line up with TRBD2. There are 15 residues in the CDR3. The J segment lost 3 bases and the V segment lost 0 bases, leaving 4 bases of the junction unmatched. Germline CDR1 SGHTS, CDR2 YDEGEE. CDR3 bases: TGTGCCAGCAGCTTGGCCGCACTAGCGGAAGAGACCCAGTACTTC. Translated, it gives CASSLAALAEETQYF.

This clonotype was found once. The chain carries TRBV4-2 and TRBJ1-1; unclear D gene. The germline V gene encodes CDR1 LGHNA and CDR2 YNFKEQ. Trimming pared 5 bases from V and 4 bases from J, leaving 14 bases between. CDR3 length: 14 residues. CDR3 in DNA: TGTGCCAGCAGCGTGGACGGGCTGGGCACTGAAGCTTTCTTT. Residues: CASSVDGLGTEAFF.

In its sample, this clonotype was seen a few times. This chain links TRBV6-6 with TRBJ2-2, with a possible D match to TRBD2 (6 bases). CDR1 and CDR2 (germline): MNHNY, SVGAGI (reference sequence). Trimming removed 7 bases at V and 3 bases at J, with 9 bases between. The length of the CDR3 is 13 residues. The CDR3 spells CASTERDTGELFF. CDR3 DNA: TGTGCCAGCACCGAGCGGGACACCGGGGAGCTGTTTTTT.

The CDR3 spells CASRPGPVVFRYTF. CDR3 in DNA: TGCGCCAGCAGACCCGGGCCTGTCGTGTTTCGCTACACCTTC. The V call is TRBV10-2, the J call TRBJ1-2; D is ambiguous. The CDR3 is made up of 14 amino acids. CDR1 WSHSY and CDR2 SAAADI come from the germline V gene. V was trimmed by 6 bases and J by 9 bases, leaving 20 bases between them.

This clonotype was seen at least ten times. The chain is built from TRBV13 and TRBJ2-7; either TRBD1 or TRBD2 may fit D (5 bases each). The germline V and J ends were trimmed by 5 bases and 0 bases, with 17 bases remaining between them. In germline, CDR1 is PRHDT, CDR2 FYEKMQ (reference sequence). CDR3 length: 16 residues. The CDR3 bases are TGTGCCAGCAGCCAACGCCTGCCAGGGACCTCCTACGAGCAGTACTTC. Translation gives CASSQRLPGTSYEQYF.

The V call is TRBV12-3 or TRBV12-4, the J call TRBJ2-2; no clear D. This CDR3 is 12 amino acids long. Trimming took off 10 bases at V and 1 base at J, with 7 bases between the two ends. DNA of the CDR3: TGTGCCACGCACAGGAACACCGGGGAGCTGTTTTTT. Translating it yields CATHRNTGELFF.

The sample holds many counts of this clonotype. This chain joins TRBV28 and TRBJ2-5, with D hard to call. The V end was cut by 6 bases, the J end by 2 bases, with 10 bases between. The germline gives CDR1 MDHEN, CDR2 SYDVKM. The CDR3 covers 13 residues. CDR3 protein: CASRGSAQETQYF. Here the CDR3 DNA reads TGTGCCAGCAGGGGGTCAGCTCAAGAGACCCAGTACTTC.

V usage is TRBV10-3 and J usage is TRBJ2-7; 8 nucleotides match TRBD1. Trimming removed 8 bases from V and 5 bases from J; junction bases left unmatched: 5. The CDR3 length is 12 residues. Germline V gene lookup returns CDR1 ENHRY and CDR2 SYGVKD. The CDR3 loop is CAIQGQGNEQYF. The CDR3 nucleotides are TGTGCCATCCAAGGACAGGGTAACGAGCAGTACTTC.

This clonotype was observed a handful of times. One end of the junction varies from germline; a read error may be responsible. This sequence joins TRBV29-1 and TRBJ2-2; D not resolved. The CDR3 is 13 residues long. CDR1 SQVTM and CDR2 ANQGSEA come from the germline V gene. The DNA of the CDR3 is TGCGGCGTTCGAGACTCTAACACCGGGGAGCTGTTTTTT. Protein: CGVRDSNTGELFF.

The gene calls are TRBV15 and TRBJ1-5, with no clear D. Germline V gene sequence: CDR1 LNHNV, CDR2 YYDKDF (reference sequence). This CDR3 spans 16 amino acids. Trimming removed 1 base at V and 4 bases at J, with 14 bases between. For the CDR3, the DNA is TGTGCCACCAGCAGAGGGGAGGGTTTGGGGAATCAGCCCCAGCATTTT. Its protein is CATSRGEGLGNQPQHF.

V gene TRBV5-4 combines with J gene TRBJ1-1; tentative D call: TRBD1 (6 bases). Trimming stripped 0 bases from V and 4 bases from J, with 13 bases between. There are 15 residues in the CDR3. Per germline, CDR1 SGHNT and CDR2 YYREEE (reference sequence). CDR3 sequence: CASSLVDQGGTEAFF. The CDR3 bases are TGTGCCAGCAGCTTGGTAGACCAAGGGGGCACTGAAGCTTTCTTT.

The CDR3 nucleotides are TGTGCCAGCAGCTTGATGGACAGGGGGCTCCCCTCATCCTACGAGCAGTACTTC. Translation gives CASSLMDRGLPSSYEQYF. This sequence joins TRBV7-9 and TRBJ2-7; 11 bases are shared with TRBD1. Per germline, CDR1 SEHNR and CDR2 FQNEAQ (reference sequence). Trimming took 3 bases from V and 1 from J; bases not matched to a gene: 11. This CDR3 is built from 18 residues.

The chain combines TRBV20-1 with TRBJ2-7; D may be TRBD1 or TRBD2 (5 bases each). Germline V lookup: CDR1 DFQATT, CDR2 SNEGSKA (reference sequence). The CDR3 sequence is 15 residues long. V lost 5 bases, J lost 7 bases, and 24 bases lay in between. The CDR3 nucleotides read TGCAGTGCTCCCTTCCGGGCCGGGGCGATAGGAGAGCAGTACTTC. Amino acid sequence: CSAPFRAGAIGEQYF.

This sequence joins TRBV2 and TRBJ2-7; weak D call: TRBD2 (6 bases). The germline V and J ends were trimmed by 6 bases and 2 bases, with 14 bases remaining between them. CDR3 length equals 14 residues. Germline CDR1 reads SNHLY; CDR2 reads FYNNEI. CDR3 bases: TGTGCCAGCAGGGATAGCGGAAGAGCCTACGAGCAGTACTTC. It is translated as CASRDSGRAYEQYF.

The genes are TRBV6-1 and TRBJ2-7; D is perhaps TRBD1 (8 bases). CDR1 is MNHNS and CDR2 is SASEGT in the germline V gene. V lost 7 bases, J lost 5 bases, and 12 bases lay in between. The CDR3 covers 12 residues. The CDR3 DNA follows: TGTGCCAGCAACACAGGGGGGGACGAGCAGTACTTC. The encoded protein is CASNTGGDEQYF.